One sample yielded the 14 T cell receptor beta chains listed below, sequenced in a study of metastatic and nonmetastatic thyroid tumors. Every patient was untreated before thyroid surgery. TCRdb re-clonotyped the PCR reads via MiXCR. The sample comprises some 41,000 clones, under 4% of which are singletons, and around 9.9% rests with the top ten. The material sequenced was blood. The receptors here all came from a female donor with papillary thyroid cancer or a benign thyroid nodule (not recorded which). Some clones in this sample may be carry-over from other donors' samples.

To note about this clone: Possible read error: a much larger clone is one base away. The chain combines TRBV29-1 with TRBJ1-1; tentative D call: TRBD1 (6 bases). The length of the CDR3 is 12 residues. V lost 7 bases and J 4 bases, leaving 13 bases between the germline ends. Germline-derived CDR1 and CDR2 are SQVTM and ANQGSEA. CDR3 in amino acids: CSAGDKGTEAFF. CDR3 sequence (DNA): TGCAGCGCCGGGGACAAGGGCACTGAAGCTTTCTTT. The variable domain in full, with the rest retrieved from reference TRBV29-1 and TRBJ1-1, is SAVISQKPSRDICQRGTSLTIQCQVDSQVTMMFWYRQQPGQSLTLIATANQGSEATYESGFVIDKFPISRPNLTFSTLTVSNMSPEDSSIYLCSAGDKGTEAFFGQGTRLTVV.

This clone was picked up a small number of times. The rearrangement links TRBV20-1 to TRBJ1-2; perhaps TRBD1 as D (5 bases). Trimming pared 6 bases from V and 5 bases from J, leaving 19 bases between. The CDR3 has 14 amino acids. Germline V gene sequence: CDR1 DFQATT, CDR2 SNEGSKA (reference sequence). For the CDR3, the DNA is TGCAGTGCGAGGCCGGGACTCCTGCGTTATGGCTACACCTTC. Translated: CSARPGLLRYGYTF.

This clone has a count of ten or more. V and J are TRBV3-1 and TRBJ2-2; D is unclear. The CDR3 consists of 14 residues. Trimming stripped 3 bases from V and 4 bases from J, with 9 bases between. The germline gives CDR1 LGHDT, CDR2 YNNKEL (reference sequence). CDR3 sequence: CASSHLLGTGELFF. In DNA, the CDR3 is TGTGCCAGCAGCCACTTATTGGGCACCGGGGAGCTGTTTTTT.

This clone was counted many times. The gene calls are TRBV28 and TRBJ1-1; 7 nucleotides agree with TRBD1. The J segment lost 3 bases and the V segment lost 6 bases, leaving 7 bases of the junction unmatched. Germline V gives CDR1 MDHEN, CDR2 SYDVKM. There are 14 residues in the CDR3. The CDR3 DNA reads as TGTGCCAGCAGCTATGACAGGGAATACACTGAAGCTTTCTTT. Its translation is CASSYDREYTEAFF.

This clone has just a few counts. The J gene is TRBJ2-1, the V gene TRBV20-1; 12 nucleotides match TRBD2. Trimming took 5 bases from V and 5 from J; bases not matched to a gene: 4. Per germline, CDR1 DFQATT and CDR2 SNEGSKA (reference sequence). The CDR3 runs 14 residues. CDR3 sequence (DNA): TGCAGTGCTCCGACTAGCGGGAGAAACAATGAGCAGTTCTTC. This sequence encodes CSAPTSGRNNEQFF.

This clone has more than one count but fewer than ten. The junction does not match germline at one end; this may be a read error. This chain links TRBV12-3 or TRBV12-4 with TRBJ1-1, with unresolved D. The CDR3 is 14 amino acids. As DNA, the CDR3 is TGTGCCGGCAGTTTGGGAGCTTTGAACACTGAAGCTTTCTTT. It encodes CAGSLGALNTEAFF.

This clone was detected a few times. One base away lies a much larger clone, so this may be a sequencing read error. The same CDR3 is also encoded by other DNA sequences in this sample. This sequence joins TRBV15 and TRBJ2-3, with D tentatively TRBD1 (6 bases). CDR1 and CDR2 (germline): LNHNV, YYDKDF (reference sequence). This CDR3 has 14 amino acids. For the CDR3, the DNA is TGTGCCACCAGCAGAGATCGGAGGACAGATACGCAGTACTTT. This codes for CATSRDRRTDTQYF.

The chain is built from TRBV6-2 or TRBV6-3 and TRBJ2-7, with D uncertain. The CDR3 sequence is 13 residues long. V gave up 6 bases and J gave up 0 bases, with 9 bases separating them. Germline CDR1 and CDR2: MNHEY and SVGEGT. This chain's CDR3 is CASRKTSSYEQYV. The CDR3 bases are TGTGCCAGCAGGAAAACAAGCTCCTACGAGCAGTACGTC.

This clone has only a few counts. The V call is TRBV20-1, the J call TRBJ1-5; unclear D gene. CDR3 length: 12 amino acids. CDR1 and CDR2 from the germline V gene are DFQATT and SNEGSKA (reference sequence). V was shortened by 3 bases and J by 8 bases, with 11 bases between the two germline ends. The CDR3 protein is CSASSGSKPQHF. For the CDR3, the DNA is TGCAGTGCTAGCTCGGGGAGCAAGCCCCAGCATTTT.

This clone appeared many times. This rearrangement joins TRBV29-1 to TRBJ2-3; 10 bases are a match to TRBD2. Germline trimming cut 3 bases from V and 3 bases from J; bases unmatched to any gene: 6. Germline CDR1 and CDR2: SQVTM and ANQGSEA. The CDR3 is made up of 15 amino acids. The CDR3 DNA reads as TGCAGCGTTGAGGGAGCGGGAGGGCCAACAGATACGCAGTATTTT. Translation gives CSVEGAGGPTDTQYF.

This clone was detected ten times or more. The chain joins TRBV5-1 to TRBJ2-3; the match to TRBD1 covers 9 bases. CDR1 is SGHRS and CDR2 is YFSETQ in the germline V gene. The CDR3 totals 15 residues. Germline trimming cut 4 bases from V and 5 bases from J; bases unmatched to any gene: 8. CDR3 region: CASSKTGTGQDTQYF. CDR3 DNA: TGCGCCAGCAGCAAGACCGGGACAGGGCAAGATACGCAGTATTTT.

This clone was seen many times. The CDR3 nucleotides are TGTGCCAGCAGTGACCTTGACGGAACCTATGGCTACACCTTC. It codes for CASSDLDGTYGYTF. The gene calls are TRBV6-1 and TRBJ1-2, with D hard to call. The CDR3 is 14 amino acids. V dropped 3 bases and J dropped 4 bases, with 12 bases sitting between them. The germline CDR1 and CDR2 sequences are MNHNS and SASEGT.

This clone was counted many times. The V call is TRBV4-1, the J call TRBJ1-6; D unclear. V lost 3 bases to trimming and J lost 5 bases, with 14 bases between them. The germline V gene encodes CDR1 MGHRA and CDR2 YSYEKL. The CDR3 contains 16 residues. The CDR3 reads CASSHIGRTNNSPLHF. For the CDR3, the DNA is TGCGCCAGCAGCCACATAGGACGGACTAATAATTCACCCCTCCACTTT.

This clone was counted ten times or more. CDR3 sequence (DNA): TGTGCCATCATGGACGGGACTAGCTTCTCCTACGAGCAGTACTTC. Protein: CAIMDGTSFSYEQYF. The rearrangement uses TRBV10-3 and TRBJ2-7; 9 nucleotides line up with TRBD2. The CDR3 extends over 15 amino acids. The V gene's germline CDR1 is ENHRY and CDR2 SYGVKD. The V gene end was trimmed by 7 bases and the J gene end by 0 bases; junction bases not matched to a gene: 7.